This T cell receptor (beta chain) was captured in a study of T cell responses to AZD1222 COVID-19 vaccine. Study background: Recipients boosted at about 4 weeks or about 12 weeks are pooled. Study observations and caveats: There were vaccine-associated CD4 TCRs across spike, dominant at 160-218 and 743-854. Donors were chiefly white British, with a greater number of females, and clonal diversity was perhaps underestimated. No repertoire was sampled before or during the peak T cell response, only after it.

The CDR3 has 15 residues. The V and J ends lost 0 bases and 4 bases respectively, with 11 bases between them. The V gene's germline CDR1 is SGDLS and CDR2 YYNGEE. Method: immunoSEQ multiplex PCR; TCRdb's copy keeps in-frame clones and lacks some. The sample consists of roughly 170,000 clones, 75% to 95% of them appearing once. A single count supports this clone. Its antigen remains unidentified. This chain uses TRBV9 with TRBJ1-3, with no clear D. The sequences come from peripheral blood, collected on day 0 of AZD1222 vaccination. The origin of this receptor is an adult in good health. CDR3: CASSVGAGVGNTIYF. As DNA, the CDR3 is TGTGCCAGCAGCGTAGGCGCTGGGGTCGGAAACACCATATATTTT. Based on the CDR3 plus reference TRBV9 and TRBJ1-3, the full variable domain is DSGVTQTPKHLITATGQRVTLRCSPRSGDLSVYWYQQSLDQGLQFLIQYYNGEERAKGNILERFSAQQFPDLHSELNLSSLELGDSALYFCASSVGAGVGNTIYFGEGSWLTVV.